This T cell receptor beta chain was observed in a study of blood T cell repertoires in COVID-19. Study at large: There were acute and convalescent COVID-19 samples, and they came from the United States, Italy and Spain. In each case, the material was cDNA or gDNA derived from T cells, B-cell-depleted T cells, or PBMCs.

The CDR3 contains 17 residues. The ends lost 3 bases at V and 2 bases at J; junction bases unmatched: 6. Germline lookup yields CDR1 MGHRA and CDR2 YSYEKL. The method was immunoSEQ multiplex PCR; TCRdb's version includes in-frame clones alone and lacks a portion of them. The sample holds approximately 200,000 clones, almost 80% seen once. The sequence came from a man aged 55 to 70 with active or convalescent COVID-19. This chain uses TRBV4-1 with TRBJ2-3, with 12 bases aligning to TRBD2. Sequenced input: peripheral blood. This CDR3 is CASSQGSSGRDTDTQYF. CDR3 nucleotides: TGCGCCAGCAGCCAGGGTTCTAGCGGGAGGGACACAGATACGCAGTATTTT.